This T cell receptor (beta chain) was sequenced during a study of OX40 agonist ivuxolimab in advanced cancers. Trimming took 6 bases from V and 2 from J; bases not matched to a gene: 3. The CDR3 extends over 13 amino acids. The germline CDR1 and CDR2 sequences are MNHEY and SVGAGI. Note on this clone: What it binds is not known.

Findings and limits, study-wide: On average, a greater number of expanded clones characterised CD8+ T cells relative to CD4+.

Assay: immunoSEQ multiplex PCR; the TCRdb copy retains only in-frame clones and omits some. The top ten hold more than 13% of the sample, which has 81,000 or so clones, approximately 94% seen once. With autoimmune disease history or systemic immunosuppression, patients were excluded. The investigators sampled blood at baseline, at cycle 4 day 1, and at cycle 7 day 1. The sequence was collected from an adult with an advanced solid tumor such as melanoma, head and neck, liver or kidney cancer. The rearrangement joins TRBV6-5 to TRBJ2-7; 8 bases are shared with TRBD1. The sequences come from CD4+ or CD8+ T cells sorted from blood, collected in a trial of the OX40 agonist ivuxolimab. CDR3 sequence reads: CASSQGQAYEQYF. The CDR3 DNA reads TGTGCCAGCAGCCAGGGACAGGCCTACGAGCAGTACTTC.